This T cell receptor (beta chain) was found in a study of CD8 T cells in Susac syndrome. Study results and caveats: The CD4+ T cell repertoires in Susac syndrome were not clonally expanded.

This clonotype was detected only once. The antigen remains unidentified. Sequencing of TCR beta covered CD8+ and CD4+ T cells obtained from blood. The CD8+ and CD4+ T cells were isolated magnetically using a negative isolation approach, whereas the TEMRA cells were enriched by FACS. Reverse transcription used about 0.45 to 1 ug RNA and random hexamers. In TCRdb, the immunoSEQ multiplex PCR reads were re-called with MiXCR into one record per CDR3 protein. The data hold approximately 190,000 distinct CDR3 sequences, with around 90% observed a single time. Material for sequencing was CD4+ T cells from PBMCs. The TCR was taken from a human donor with Susac syndrome.

CDR3 DNA: TGTGCCAGCAGCAAACCGGGACAGGGGCCTAGCACAGATACGCAGTATTTT. Its translation is CASSKPGQGPSTDTQYF. The V and J genes are TRBV5-6 and TRBJ2-3; 10 bases fit TRBD1. J gave up 0 bases and V 4 bases, and 8 bases lay outside the gene matches. CDR1 SGHDT and CDR2 YYEEEE come from the germline V gene. The CDR3 contains 17 residues. The variable domain in full, completed from reference TRBV5-6 and TRBJ2-3, reads DAGVTQSPTHLIKTRGQQVTLRCSPKSGHDTVSWYQQALGQGPQFIFQYYEEEERQRGNFPDRFSGHQFPNYSSELNVNALLLGDSALYLCASSKPGQGPSTDTQYFGPGTRLTVL.